These 21 T cell receptor beta chains were sequenced from one sample in a study of CD8+ T cells in alopecia areata. cDNA serving as the sequencing template came from extracted, reverse transcribed RNA. Libraries were prepared by immunoSEQ multiplex PCR; TCRdb keeps only in-frame clonotypes and omits some of them. The repertoire holds some 130,000 clones, with about 50% as singletons. The sequences come from CD8+ T cells sorted from blood, collected at week 0. These receptors were taken from a human donor with alopecia areata.

The chain links TRBV29-1 to TRBJ1-1, with D possibly being TRBD1 (5 bases). V was pared by 3 bases and J by 8 bases, with 7 bases between. Germline assignment: CDR1 SQVTM and CDR2 ANQGSEA. The CDR3 sequence is 10 residues long. CDR3 in DNA: TGCAGCGTTGACGGGGGAGAAGCTTTCTTT. Translation gives CSVDGGEAFF.

The chain combines TRBV9 with TRBJ1-2; 11 nucleotides agree with TRBD1. Losses at the gene ends were 7 bases for V and 3 bases for J; bases not matched to a gene: 5. The CDR3 runs 14 residues. CDR1 and CDR2 from the germline V gene are SGDLS and YYNGEE. CDR3 in DNA: TGTGCCAGCGGACAGGGGGCCTTGGACTATGGCTACACCTTC. This encodes CASGQGALDYGYTF.

This chain joins TRBV6-5 and TRBJ2-1; TRBD1 agrees at 7 bases. Germline lookup yields CDR1 MNHEY and CDR2 SVGAGI. The CDR3 totals 11 residues. After removal of 7 bases from V and 9 bases from J, the junction contained 3 bases not matched to a gene. CDR3: CASTSGGEQFF. The CDR3 DNA follows: TGTGCCAGCACCTCAGGGGGTGAGCAGTTCTTC.

In this sample, this clone turned up a few times. This sequence joins TRBV19 and TRBJ1-1; 9 bases match TRBD1. Germline V lookup: CDR1 LNHDA, CDR2 SQIVND (reference sequence). This CDR3 is built from 13 residues. With 6 bases clipped from V and 5 bases from J, the junction kept 4 bases outside the gene matches. The CDR3 region is CASRPDRGTEAFF. The CDR3 DNA reads as TGTGCCAGTAGACCTGACAGGGGGACTGAAGCTTTCTTT.

This clone was counted only a few times. This sequence joins TRBV27 and TRBJ2-7, with 11 bases lining up with TRBD2. Germline CDR1 MNHEY, CDR2 SMNVEV (reference sequence). The CDR3 totals 14 residues. V lost 6 bases and J lost 2; bases outside the gene matches: 3. CDR3 region: CASSVTSGAYEQYF. DNA for the CDR3: TGTGCCAGCAGCGTGACTAGCGGGGCCTACGAGCAGTACTTC.

This clone was seen a few times. The chain has TRBV6-6 and TRBJ1-1; D is perhaps TRBD1 (5 bases). Germline lookup yields CDR1 MNHNY and CDR2 SVGAGI (reference sequence). The CDR3 consists of 14 residues. With 9 bases removed from V and 0 bases from J, the gap between germline ends came to 14 bases. The CDR3, as DNA: TGTGCCAGTAAGGGGCAGAACATGAACACTGAAGCTTTCTTT. Amino acid sequence: CASKGQNMNTEAFF.

There are a few counts of this clone. This rearrangement joins TRBV9 to TRBJ1-5, with 9 nucleotides matching TRBD1. The J segment lost 7 bases and the V segment lost 3 bases, leaving 8 bases of the junction unmatched. The germline gives CDR1 SGDLS, CDR2 YYNGEE. This CDR3 spans 15 amino acids. The CDR3 sequence is CASSALDRGGQPQHF. CDR3 nucleotide sequence: TGTGCCAGCAGCGCATTGGACAGGGGAGGCCAGCCCCAGCATTTT.

This chain joins TRBV15 and TRBJ1-1; 7 bases fit TRBD1. The CDR3 contains 13 residues. The J segment lost 2 bases and the V segment lost 6 bases, leaving 3 bases of the junction unmatched. Germline lookup yields CDR1 LNHNV and CDR2 YYDKDF (reference sequence). In DNA, the CDR3 is TGTGCCACCAGTGGGACAGAAAACACTGAAGCTTTCTTT. Translation: CATSGTENTEAFF.

There are a few counts of this clone. This chain links TRBV7-6 with TRBJ1-1, with D maybe TRBD1 (5 bases). Looked up from germline, CDR1 is SGHVS and CDR2 is FNYEAQ. This CDR3 is built from 15 residues. V was trimmed by 5 bases and J by 0 bases, leaving 13 bases between them. The CDR3 bases are TGTGCCAGCAGCCCGGGGACTGTGATGAACACTGAAGCTTTCTTT. Residues: CASSPGTVMNTEAFF. Together with reference TRBV7-6 and TRBJ1-1, the CDR3 gives the full variable domain: GAGVSQSPRYKVTKRGQDVALRCDPISGHVSLYWYRQALGQGPEFLTYFNYEAQQDKSGLPNDRFSAERPEGSISTLTIQRTEQRDSAMYRCASSPGTVMNTEAFFGQGTRLTVV.

A few counts support this clone. V is TRBV7-3 and J is TRBJ2-3; TRBD2 matches 11 bases. Trimming removed 5 bases from V and 3 bases from J; junction bases left unmatched: 4. The CDR3 spans 15 residues. Germline assignment: CDR1 SGHTA and CDR2 FQGTGA. CDR3 sequence reads: CASSPTSGETDTQYF. CDR3 DNA: TGTGCCAGCAGCCCGACTAGCGGGGAAACAGATACGCAGTATTTT.

The chain recombines TRBV4-1 with TRBJ2-7; unclear D gene. Germline CDR1 and CDR2: MGHRA and YSYEKL. This CDR3 is built from 13 residues. V lost 1 base and J 3 bases, leaving 7 bases between the germline ends. Written as DNA, the CDR3 is TGCGCCAGCAGCCAAGTCGGAGACTACGAGCAGTACTTC. Residues: CASSQVGDYEQYF.

The chain has TRBV7-2 and TRBJ2-7; D is possibly TRBD1 (6 bases). The CDR3 is 13 residues long. Trimming removed 4 bases at V and 6 bases at J, with 13 bases between. Per the germline V gene, CDR1 is SGHTA and CDR2 is FQGNSA. The CDR3 spells CASSSNRVSEQYF. In nucleotides, the CDR3 is TGTGCCAGCAGCTCCAACAGGGTTAGCGAGCAGTACTTC.

Only one count was recorded for this clone. This rearrangement joins TRBV29-1 to TRBJ1-1; tentative D call: TRBD1 (5 bases). Deletions cut 7 bases from V and 0 bases from J, with 18 bases between. From germline, CDR1 is SQVTM and CDR2 ANQGSEA. The CDR3 runs to 15 residues. CDR3 DNA: TGCAGCGCGTTATATTCGACAGCCATGAACACTGAAGCTTTCTTT. Its protein product is CSALYSTAMNTEAFF. The whole variable domain, remainder taken from reference TRBV29-1 and TRBJ1-1, is SAVISQKPSRDICQRGTSLTIQCQVDSQVTMMFWYRQQPGQSLTLIATANQGSEATYESGFVIDKFPISRPNLTFSTLTVSNMSPEDSSIYLCSALYSTAMNTEAFFGQGTRLTVV.

Only a few counts were recorded for this clone. CDR3 region: CSVEGQFYGYTF. As DNA, the CDR3 is TGCAGCGTCGAGGGACAGTTCTATGGCTACACCTTC. This rearrangement joins TRBV29-1 to TRBJ1-2, with TRBD1 matching 7 bases. The CDR3 totals 12 residues. CDR1 SQVTM and CDR2 ANQGSEA come from the germline V gene. V gave up 6 bases and J gave up 4 bases; unmatched junction bases: 5.

The rearrangement links TRBV29-1 to TRBJ2-1; maybe TRBD2 (7 bases). V shed 2 bases and J shed 6 bases, with 14 bases lying between them. CDR3 length equals 14 residues. The germline CDR1 and CDR2 sequences are SQVTM and ANQGSEA. The CDR3 reads CSVEFRGAPNEQFF. CDR3 in DNA: TGCAGCGTTGAATTTCGGGGGGCCCCCAATGAGCAGTTCTTC.

This chain joins TRBV7-8 and TRBJ2-5, with 7 bases matching TRBD2. From germline, CDR1 is SGHVS and CDR2 FQNEAQ. The length of the CDR3 is 15 residues. V trimming: 0 bases; J trimming: 4 bases; junction bases outside the gene matches: 5. The CDR3 is CASSLAGTIRETQYF. In DNA, the CDR3 is TGTGCCAGCAGCTTAGCGGGGACTATCAGAGAGACCCAGTACTTC.

The chain recombines TRBV5-6 with TRBJ2-2; no clear D. This CDR3 has 16 amino acids. Per germline, CDR1 SGHDT and CDR2 YYEEEE. V was clipped by 2 bases and J by 3 bases, with 14 bases between them. This chain's CDR3 is CASSFSWGPYTGELFF. The CDR3 DNA is TGTGCCAGCAGCTTTAGTTGGGGTCCGTACACCGGGGAGCTGTTTTTT.

The V gene is TRBV6-5, the J gene TRBJ2-3; 9 bases are shared with TRBD2. Per germline, CDR1 MNHEY and CDR2 SVGAGI. V gave up 5 bases and J gave up 0 bases; unmatched junction bases: 0. The CDR3 is made up of 14 amino acids. The CDR3: CASSAGGSTDTQYF. CDR3 DNA: TGTGCCAGCAGTGCGGGGGGGAGCACAGATACGCAGTATTTT.

V gene TRBV9 combines with J gene TRBJ2-5; 12 bases map to TRBD2. The germline CDR1 and CDR2 sequences are SGDLS and YYNGEE. The CDR3 contains 16 residues. V gave up 4 bases and J gave up 2 bases; unmatched junction bases: 6. The CDR3 sequence: CASSTRTSGEQETQYF. The CDR3, as DNA: TGTGCCAGCAGCACCCGGACTAGCGGGGAACAAGAGACCCAGTACTTC.

There are a few counts of this clone. The chain joins TRBV19 to TRBJ2-1; D is perhaps TRBD1 or TRBD2 (5 bases each). Trimming cost V 3 bases and J 8 bases, with 20 bases left between them. CDR1 is LNHDA, CDR2 SQIVND, per germline (reference sequence). The CDR3 is 16 residues long. The CDR3 DNA is TGTGCCAGTAGTATTTGGGGGTCGACCCCCTCCCATGAGCAGTTCTTC. Its translation is CASSIWGSTPSHEQFF.

This clone was observed a few times. The chain links TRBV7-8 to TRBJ1-1; TRBD1 aligns across 7 bases. V shed 3 bases and J 7 bases; nucleotides not matched to a gene: 5. Germline CDR1 SGHVS, CDR2 FQNEAQ. The CDR3 is 13 amino acids. CDR3 loop: CASSFETGVEAFF. The CDR3 DNA follows: TGTGCCAGCAGCTTCGAAACAGGGGTTGAAGCTTTCTTT.